This paragraph covers one T cell receptor beta chain sequence. Its antigen is currently unknown. Primers used in a second PCR of about 7 to 11 cycles were a sample-barcoded 5' primer and a J-beta primer mix. TCRdb fed the 5' RACE reads into MiXCR, producing one record per CDR3 protein. This sample has just under 900,000 distinct CDR3 sequences, with more than 25% found just once. These data come from a study of blood T cells in healthy people across ages. Findings and limits, study-wide: Diversity estimated from one million T cells was considered an underestimate. Donor CMV infection status was unknown, possibly confounding age-related changes in expanded clonotypes. Among T cells, TCR beta diversity per million cells dropped roughly linearly as age rose. Unsorted PBMCs blocked a conclusive comparison of naive and antigen-experienced cells.

What was sequenced was blood. The TCR was taken from a woman aged 80 or over in good health.

DNA of the CDR3: TGTGCCAGCAGCTTAGAGGGGGGGCTGAGCACCGGGGAGCTGTTTTTT. Protein: CASSLEGGLSTGELFF. This sequence joins TRBV7-2 and TRBJ2-2; tentative D call: TRBD2 (7 bases). Trimming left V 1 base short and J 4 bases short, with 13 bases between. Germline values: CDR1 SGHTA, CDR2 FQGNSA. The CDR3 consists of 16 residues.